The following is a T cell receptor beta chain sequence with its context. V lost 0 bases and J lost 4, with 15 bases in between. The length of the CDR3 is 15 residues. Germline CDR1 and CDR2: DFQATT and SNEGSKA (reference sequence). This entry belongs to a study of blood T cells in healthy people across ages. Then a second PCR, running about 6 to 12 cycles, was carried out with a sample-barcoded 5' primer and a J-beta primer mix. TCRdb reprocessed the 5' RACE reads via MiXCR and lists one record per CDR3 protein. The sample includes about 1.4 million distinct CDR3 sequences, around 59% of them seen just once.

Material: blood. The TCR was taken from a man aged 18 to 30 in good health. This sequence joins TRBV20-1 and TRBJ1-2; no clear D gene. CDR3 sequence (DNA): TGCAGTGCTAGAGAGTCGGGTTTGGGATTCTATGGCTACACCTTC. Protein sequence: CSARESGLGFYGYTF.